Here is one T cell receptor (beta chain) with its context. The V gene's germline CDR1 is MNHEY and CDR2 SMNVEV (reference sequence). V was pared by 7 bases and J by 1 base, with 11 bases between. The CDR3 is 14 amino acids. The data stem from a study of T cells after somatic rescue of genetic block. The table came from immunoSEQ multiplex PCR; TCRdb's copy has only in-frame clones and leaves some out. The sample contains 14,000 to 15,000 clones, 70% to 80% of which appear only once. This clonotype was sampled from a boy between 10 and 17 years old. This sequence joins TRBV27 and TRBJ1-5; D remains unclear. Sequencing was done on a sample of peripheral blood mononuclear cells (PBMCs). The CDR3 coding sequence is TGTGCCAGCAAAAAGGGTGGAAGCAATCAGCCCCAGCATTTT. Translation gives CASKKGGSNQPQHF.